What follows is one T cell receptor beta chain and its context. The table came from immunoSEQ multiplex PCR; TCRdb's copy has only in-frame clones and leaves some out. The table has some 250,000 clones, under 90% seen once. The data derive from a study of blood T cell repertoires in COVID-19. Study-level background: Material from acute and convalescent COVID-19 was sourced from the United States, Italy and Spain.

CDR1 and CDR2 from the germline V gene are SGHTA and FQGNSA. Deletions cut 4 bases from V and 0 bases from J, with 16 bases between. The length of the CDR3 is 17 residues. The TCR originated in a woman aged 25 to 39 with acute COVID-19. The gene calls are TRBV7-2 and TRBJ1-3; possible D gene TRBD1, 6 bases. Source material: PBMCs or T cells enriched from blood (not recorded which). The CDR3 nucleotides are TGTGCCAGCAGCTCACGACAGGCGTCCTTCTCTGGAAACACCATATATTTT. Translating gives CASSSRQASFSGNTIYF.